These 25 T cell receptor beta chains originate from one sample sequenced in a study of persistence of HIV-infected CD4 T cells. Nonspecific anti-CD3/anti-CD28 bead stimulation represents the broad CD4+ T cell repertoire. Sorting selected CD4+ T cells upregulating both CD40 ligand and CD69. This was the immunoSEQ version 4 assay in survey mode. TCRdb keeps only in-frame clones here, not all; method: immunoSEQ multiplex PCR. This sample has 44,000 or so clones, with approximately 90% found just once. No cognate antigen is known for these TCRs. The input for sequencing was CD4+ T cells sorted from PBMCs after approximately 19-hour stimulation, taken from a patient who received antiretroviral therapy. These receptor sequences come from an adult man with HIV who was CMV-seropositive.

The CDR3, as DNA: TGTGCTAGTGGTTTGGTCTTGAACAGGGGCTACGATACGCAGTATTTT. It translates to CASGLVLNRGYDTQYF. This rearrangement joins TRBV12-5 to TRBJ2-3; the match to TRBD1 covers 7 bases. CDR1 and CDR2 (germline): LGHNT, FRNRAP. The CDR3 runs 16 residues. J was trimmed by 6 bases and V by 0 bases; bases with no gene match: 9.

CDR3 nucleotides: TGTGCCAGCAGCCAAACGGACAGGGGGAAAGACGGGGAGCTGTTTTTT. Protein product: CASSQTDRGKDGELFF. The genes are TRBV4-2 and TRBJ2-2, with TRBD1 matching over 10 bases. Germline CDR1 LGHNA, CDR2 YNFKEQ. This CDR3 is built from 16 residues. J lost 7 bases, V lost 2 bases, and 7 bases had no gene match.

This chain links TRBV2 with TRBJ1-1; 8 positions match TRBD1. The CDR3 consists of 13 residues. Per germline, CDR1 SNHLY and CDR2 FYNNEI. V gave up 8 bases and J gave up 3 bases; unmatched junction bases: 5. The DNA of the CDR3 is TGTGCCAGCCTCCCGGACAGGGACACTGAAGCTTTCTTT. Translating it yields CASLPDRDTEAFF.

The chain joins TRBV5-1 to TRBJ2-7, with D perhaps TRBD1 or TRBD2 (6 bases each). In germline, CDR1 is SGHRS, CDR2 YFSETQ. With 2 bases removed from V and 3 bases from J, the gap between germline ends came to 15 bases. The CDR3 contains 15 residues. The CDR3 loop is CASSFIPEGGYEQYF. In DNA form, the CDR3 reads TGCGCCAGCAGCTTCATTCCGGAGGGGGGCTACGAGCAGTACTTC.

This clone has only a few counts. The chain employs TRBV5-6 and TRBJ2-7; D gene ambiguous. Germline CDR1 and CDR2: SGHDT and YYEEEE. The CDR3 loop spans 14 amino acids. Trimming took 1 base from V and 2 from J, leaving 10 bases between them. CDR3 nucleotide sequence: TGTGCCAGCAGCTTGTCGCCCCAAGCCTACGAGCAGTACTTC. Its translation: CASSLSPQAYEQYF.

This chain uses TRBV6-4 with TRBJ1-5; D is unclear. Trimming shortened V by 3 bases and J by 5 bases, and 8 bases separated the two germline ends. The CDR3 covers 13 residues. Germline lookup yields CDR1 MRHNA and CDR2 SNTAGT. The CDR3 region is CASSERLDQPQHF. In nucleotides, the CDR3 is TGTGCCAGCAGTGAGAGACTGGATCAGCCCCAGCATTTT.

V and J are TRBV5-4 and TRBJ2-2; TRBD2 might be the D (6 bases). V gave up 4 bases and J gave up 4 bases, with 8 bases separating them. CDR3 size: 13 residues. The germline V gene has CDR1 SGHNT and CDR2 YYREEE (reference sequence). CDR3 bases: TGTGCCAGCAGCCAGACTAGCACCGGGGAGCTGTTTTTT. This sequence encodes CASSQTSTGELFF.

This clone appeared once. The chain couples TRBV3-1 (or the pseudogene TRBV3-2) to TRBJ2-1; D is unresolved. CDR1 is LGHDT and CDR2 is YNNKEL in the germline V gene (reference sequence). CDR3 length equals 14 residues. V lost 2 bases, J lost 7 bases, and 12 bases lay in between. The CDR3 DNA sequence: TGTGCCAGCAGCCAAATACTGGGCAAGAATGAGCAGTTCTTC. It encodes CASSQILGKNEQFF.

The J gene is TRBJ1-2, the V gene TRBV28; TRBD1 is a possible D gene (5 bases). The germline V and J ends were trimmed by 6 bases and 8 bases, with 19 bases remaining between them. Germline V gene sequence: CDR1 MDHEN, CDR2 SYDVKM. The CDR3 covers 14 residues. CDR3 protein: CASSSAPGGRGYTF. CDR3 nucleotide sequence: TGTGCCAGCAGCTCCGCCCCCGGGGGAAGGGGCTACACCTTC.

CDR3 protein: CASLQGANNQPQHF. The CDR3 nucleotides read TGTGCCAGCCTTCAGGGGGCCAACAATCAGCCCCAGCATTTT. The chain employs TRBV28 and TRBJ1-5, with TRBD1 identical over 8 bases. The CDR3 spans 14 residues. In germline, CDR1 is MDHEN, CDR2 SYDVKM. V lost 8 bases and J lost 3; bases outside the gene matches: 6. Using reference TRBV28 and TRBJ1-5 for the parts outside the CDR3, the full variable domain is DVKVTQSSRYLVKRTGEKVFLECVQDMDHENMFWYRQDPGLGLRLIYFSYDVKMKEKGDIPEGYSVSREKKERFSLILESASTNQTSMYLCASLQGANNQPQHFGDGTRLSIL.

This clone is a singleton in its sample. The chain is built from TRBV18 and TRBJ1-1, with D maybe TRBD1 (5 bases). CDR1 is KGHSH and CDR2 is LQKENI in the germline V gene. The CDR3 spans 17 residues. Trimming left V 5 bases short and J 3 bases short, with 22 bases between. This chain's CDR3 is CASSTGRVGLGYTEAFF. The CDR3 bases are TGTGCCAGCTCAACCGGCAGGGTGGGCCTCGGGTACACTGAAGCTTTCTTT. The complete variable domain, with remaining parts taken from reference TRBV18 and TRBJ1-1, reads NAGVMQNPRHLVRRRGQEARLRCSPMKGHSHVYWYRQLPEEGLKFMVYLQKENIIDESGMPKERFSAEFPKEGPSILRIQQVVRGDSAAYFCASSTGRVGLGYTEAFFGQGTRLTVV.

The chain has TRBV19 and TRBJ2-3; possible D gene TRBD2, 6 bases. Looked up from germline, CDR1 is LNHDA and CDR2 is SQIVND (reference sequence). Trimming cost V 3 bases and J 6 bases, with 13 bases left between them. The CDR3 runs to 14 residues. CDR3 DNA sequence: TGTGCCAGTAGTATGCCCGGGGGTAAGGATACGCAGTATTTT. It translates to CASSMPGGKDTQYF.

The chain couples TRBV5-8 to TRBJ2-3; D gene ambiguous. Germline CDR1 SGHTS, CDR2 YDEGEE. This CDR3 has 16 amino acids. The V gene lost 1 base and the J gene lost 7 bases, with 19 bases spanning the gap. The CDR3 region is CASSLSSDPRIHTQYF. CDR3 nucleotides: TGTGCCAGCAGCTTGTCATCAGACCCCAGAATACATACGCAGTATTTT.

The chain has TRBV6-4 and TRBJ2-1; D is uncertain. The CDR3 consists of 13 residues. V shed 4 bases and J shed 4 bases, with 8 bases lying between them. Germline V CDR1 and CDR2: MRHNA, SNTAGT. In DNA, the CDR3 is TGTGCCAGCAGTGTTATGGCTTACAATGAGCAGTTCTTC. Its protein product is CASSVMAYNEQFF.

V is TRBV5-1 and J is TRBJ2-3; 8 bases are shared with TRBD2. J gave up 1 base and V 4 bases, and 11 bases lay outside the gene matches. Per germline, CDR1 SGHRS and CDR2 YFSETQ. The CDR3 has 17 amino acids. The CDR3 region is CASSLGIAGQGTDTQYF. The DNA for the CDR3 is TGCGCCAGCAGCCTGGGGATAGCGGGGCAAGGCACAGATACGCAGTATTTT.

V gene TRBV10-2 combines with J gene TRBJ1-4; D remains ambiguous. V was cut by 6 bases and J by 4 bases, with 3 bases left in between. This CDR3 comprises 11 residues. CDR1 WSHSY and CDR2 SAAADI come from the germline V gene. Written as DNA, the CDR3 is TGCGCCAGCAGCGATAATGAAAAACTGTTTTTT. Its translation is CASSDNEKLFF.

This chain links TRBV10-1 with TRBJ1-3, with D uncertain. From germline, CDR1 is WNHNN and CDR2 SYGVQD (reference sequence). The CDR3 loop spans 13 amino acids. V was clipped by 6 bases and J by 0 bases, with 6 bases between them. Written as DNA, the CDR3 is TGCGCCAGCAGCGCAGCCTCTGGAAACACCATATATTTT. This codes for CASSAASGNTIYF.

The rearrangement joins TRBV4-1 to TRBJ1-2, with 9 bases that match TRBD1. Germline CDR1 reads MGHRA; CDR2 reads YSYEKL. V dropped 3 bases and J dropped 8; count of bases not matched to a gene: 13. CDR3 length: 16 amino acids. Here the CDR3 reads CASSHGTGLAQGGYTF. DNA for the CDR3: TGCGCCAGCAGCCATGGGACAGGGCTCGCCCAGGGGGGCTACACCTTC.

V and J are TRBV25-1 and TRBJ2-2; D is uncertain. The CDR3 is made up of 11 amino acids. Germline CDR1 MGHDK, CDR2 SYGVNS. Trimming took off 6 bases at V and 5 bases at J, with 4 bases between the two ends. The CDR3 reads CASRRTGELFF. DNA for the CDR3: TGTGCCAGCAGGCGGACCGGGGAGCTGTTTTTT.

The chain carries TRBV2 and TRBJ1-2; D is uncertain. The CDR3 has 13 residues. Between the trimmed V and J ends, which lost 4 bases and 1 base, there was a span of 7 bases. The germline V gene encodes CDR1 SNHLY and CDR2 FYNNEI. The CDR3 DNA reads TGTGCCAGCAGTGTCGGACTTAACTATGGCTACACCTTC. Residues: CASSVGLNYGYTF. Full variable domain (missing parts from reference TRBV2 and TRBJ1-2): EPEVTQTPSHQVTQMGQEVILRCVPISNHLYFYWYRQILGQKVEFLVSFYNNEISEKSEIFDDQFSVERPDGSNFTLKIRSTKLEDSAMYFCASSVGLNYGYTFGSGTRLTVV.

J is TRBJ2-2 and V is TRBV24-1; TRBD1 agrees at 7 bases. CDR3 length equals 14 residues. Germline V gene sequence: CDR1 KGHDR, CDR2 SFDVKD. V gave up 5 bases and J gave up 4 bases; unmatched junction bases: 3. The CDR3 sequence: CATSGPGGTGELFF. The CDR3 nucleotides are TGTGCCACCAGTGGTCCAGGGGGCACCGGGGAGCTGTTTTTT.

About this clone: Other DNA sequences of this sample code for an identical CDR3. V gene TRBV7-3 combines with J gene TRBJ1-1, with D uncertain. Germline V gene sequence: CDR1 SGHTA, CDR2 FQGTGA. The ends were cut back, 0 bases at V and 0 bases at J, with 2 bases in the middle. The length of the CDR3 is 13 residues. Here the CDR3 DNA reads TGTGCCAGCAGCTTAACGGTGAACACTGAAGCTTTCTTT. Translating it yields CASSLTVNTEAFF.

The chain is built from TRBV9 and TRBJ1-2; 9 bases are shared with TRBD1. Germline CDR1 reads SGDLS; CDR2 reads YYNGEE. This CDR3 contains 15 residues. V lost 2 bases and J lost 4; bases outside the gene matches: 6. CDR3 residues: CASSVSGTGTYGYTF. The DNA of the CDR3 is TGTGCCAGCAGCGTCTCCGGGACAGGGACCTATGGCTACACCTTC. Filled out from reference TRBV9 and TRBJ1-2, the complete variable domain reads DSGVTQTPKHLITATGQRVTLRCSPRSGDLSVYWYQQSLDQGLQFLIQYYNGEERAKGNILERFSAQQFPDLHSELNLSSLELGDSALYFCASSVSGTGTYGYTFGSGTRLTVV.

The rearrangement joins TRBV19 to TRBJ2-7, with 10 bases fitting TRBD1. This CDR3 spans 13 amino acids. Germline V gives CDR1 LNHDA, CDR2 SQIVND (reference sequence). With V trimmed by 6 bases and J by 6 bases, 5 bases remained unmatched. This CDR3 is CASRDRGTSEQYF. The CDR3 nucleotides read TGTGCCAGTAGGGACAGGGGGACGAGCGAGCAGTACTTC.

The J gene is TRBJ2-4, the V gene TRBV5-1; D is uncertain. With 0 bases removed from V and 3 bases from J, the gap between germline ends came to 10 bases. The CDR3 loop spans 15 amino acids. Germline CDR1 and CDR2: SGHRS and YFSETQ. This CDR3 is CASSLVLDGKNIQYF. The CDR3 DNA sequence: TGCGCCAGCAGCTTGGTTTTGGATGGCAAAAACATTCAGTACTTC.